This TCR beta chain derives from a study of human T cells and chemical hapten exposure. Looking at the study overall: While the roughly 23-week study was under way, patients received diphenylcyclopropenone on the scalp every week.

TCRdb itself ran the RACE reads through MiXCR, one entry per CDR3 protein. The repertoire includes around 380,000 distinct CDR3 sequences, 5% to 6.5% of them detected once, and about 7.7% sits in the top ten. On this clonotype: At one boundary the junction diverges from the germline segment, which might be a read error.

Time point here: pre-sensitization, week 0. Treatment here: therapeutic diphenylcyclopropenone sensitization with weekly scalp DPC. The study extracted total RNA from unfractionated whole blood. From germline, CDR1 is SGDLS and CDR2 YYNGEE. The CDR3 loop spans 14 amino acids. The chain recombines TRBV9 with TRBJ1-6, with D possibly matching TRBD1 (5 bases). Specimen: whole blood, collected in connection with sensitization to the hapten diphenylcyclopropenone (DPC). The clonotype comes from a woman aged 18-35 years with alopecia areata. Some clones in this sample may be carry-over from other donors' samples. The CDR3: CASSATVSHSPLRF. The CDR3 nucleotides are TGTGCCAGCAGCGCGACAGTTTCCCATTCACCCCTCCGCTTT.